This TCR beta chain was sequenced for a study of beta chain features in type 1 diabetes. Findings and caveats of the study: Lower insertion and higher deletion counts appeared at VDJ junctions in type 1 diabetes patients. There was a moderate but significant shortening of TCRB CDR3s in all four CD4+ subsets of Type 1 diabetes patients.

The CDR3 is 16 amino acids. The germline gives CDR1 MGHDK, CDR2 SYGVNS. Trimming removed 3 bases from V and 8 bases from J; junction bases left unmatched: 9. The whole isolated RNA underwent reverse transcription, so sequencing captured expressed TCRB transcripts. Measured with immunoSEQ multiplex PCR; TCRdb has only the in-frame clones, and not every one. The profile covers 150,000 to 200,000 clones, with roughly 60% appearing a single time and nearly 0.09% taken by the ten largest. It was via CD45RO/CCR7/CD25/CD127/CD95/CD27 that CD4+ naive, central memory, regulatory and stem cell-like memory cells were sorted. In regard to this clone: The antigen is undetermined.

This sequence was found in a young man with type 1 diabetes. The V gene is TRBV25-1, the J gene TRBJ2-1; 11 bases are shared with TRBD2. The sequenced sample was naive CD4+ T cells from blood. CDR3 bases: TGTGCCAGCAGTGACCTACTAGCGGGGGATCAGGATGAGCAGTTCTTC. Its protein is CASSDLLAGDQDEQFF.